The 9 T cell receptor beta chains presented below share a single source sample, sequenced in a study of vaccination effects on CD4 cells after COVID-19 (dated by TCRdb to between 2021 and 2022). In the ViraFEST assay, PBMC were stimulated with viral peptide pools, and antigen-specific CD4+ T cell clonotypes were then identified by expansion using TCR sequencing. After approximately 11 days of culture, CD4+ T cells were isolated with the EasySep CD4+ T cell isolation kit. Participants received two doses of either the BNT162b2 or the mRNA-1273 mRNA SARS-CoV-2 vaccine. Library preparation employed the immunoSEQ multiplex PCR assay. The immuneACCESS repertoire file appears here via TCRdb, limited to in-frame rearrangements. These files lack a portion of the clones; in checked studies, under half of the deficit traces to unresolved V genes, and the cause of the others is not known. The sample table lists around 24,000 clones, more than 60% of them with a count of one. The ten largest clones add up to around 23% of the sample.

Their specific antigens are unknown. Source: CD4+ T cells from PBMCs cultured with HCoV-NL63 spike peptides, taken after COVID-19 vaccination. Per the publication, the cell subset or site label means: HCoV-NL63 spike overlapping peptide pool stimulation. Receptors originate from a human donor who received a COVID-19 vaccine.

The rearrangement uses TRBV11-3 and TRBJ1-1, with D unresolved. Trimming took 1 base from V and 5 from J, leaving 11 bases between them. The CDR3 has 14 residues. Germline-derived CDR1 and CDR2 are SGHNT and YENEEA. The CDR3 DNA is TGTGCCAGCAGCTTAGGGGTCAGAGGAACTGAAGCTTTCTTT. Translating gives CASSLGVRGTEAFF.

V and J are TRBV30 and TRBJ2-6; 8 bases match TRBD1. Germline V gene lookup returns CDR1 GTSNPN and CDR2 SVGIG (reference sequence). The CDR3 is 19 amino acids. V lost 6 bases to trimming and J lost 0 bases; unmatched junction nucleotides: 16. The DNA for the CDR3 is TGTGCCTGTCGATCCCCCTTGGGGACAGGTTCCTCTGGGGCCAACGTCCTGACTTTC. Its protein is CACRSPLGTGSSGANVLTF.

The genes are TRBV30 and TRBJ1-2; D gene unclear. CDR1 and CDR2 (germline): GTSNPN, SVGIG (reference sequence). This CDR3 is built from 10 residues. This CDR3 reads CAGHRGGYTF. CDR3 in DNA: TGTGCTGGTCACCGAGGGGGCTACACCTTC.

This clone appeared a single time. V usage is TRBV13 and J usage is TRBJ1-2, with D uncertain. The CDR3 loop spans 13 amino acids. CDR1 PRHDT and CDR2 FYEKMQ come from the germline V gene (reference sequence). V was trimmed by 0 bases and J by 7 bases, leaving 9 bases between them. This chain's CDR3 is CASSLGQEGGYTF. CDR3 DNA: TGTGCCAGCAGCTTAGGCCAGGAGGGTGGCTACACCTTC.

The chain links TRBV7-9 to TRBJ2-7; D is uncertain. This CDR3 region has 14 residues. The V end was cut by 2 bases, the J end by 2 bases, with 10 bases between. Germline-derived CDR1 and CDR2 are SEHNR and FQNEAQ (reference sequence). CDR3 coding DNA: TGTGCCAGCAGCTTAAATGGTAGCCCCTACGAGCAGTACTTC. It is translated as CASSLNGSPYEQYF.

This chain uses TRBV28 with TRBJ1-5; 8 positions agree with TRBD1. From germline, CDR1 is MDHEN and CDR2 SYDVKM. The CDR3 is 15 residues long. Trimming took 6 bases from V and 1 from J; bases not matched to a gene: 5. This CDR3 is CASRTGAGSNQPQHF. DNA for the CDR3: TGTGCCAGCAGGACAGGGGCAGGCAGCAATCAGCCCCAGCATTTT.

A note on this clone: The identical CDR3 is also encoded by other nucleotide sequences in the sample. The J gene is TRBJ1-5, the V gene TRBV3-1 (or the pseudogene TRBV3-2); D gene ambiguous. This CDR3 comprises 13 residues. V dropped 1 base and J dropped 2 bases, with 3 bases sitting between them. Germline V gene sequence: CDR1 LGHDT, CDR2 YNNKEL (reference sequence). CDR3 region: CASSQGGNQPQHF. CDR3 nucleotides: TGTGCCAGCAGCCAAGGAGGCAATCAGCCCCAGCATTTT.

CDR3 nucleotide sequence: TGTGCCAGTAGTCCAACATGGACAGGGAGATCTTCGGGGGGCTACACCTTC. Encoded protein: CASSPTWTGRSSGGYTF. The genes are TRBV19 and TRBJ1-2; TRBD1 agrees at 8 bases. The junction had 19 bases not matched to a gene; V was cut back by 5 bases and J by 8 bases. The CDR3 runs 17 residues. Per the germline V gene, CDR1 is LNHDA and CDR2 is SQIVND (reference sequence).

V usage is TRBV10-3 and J usage is TRBJ1-1; the D is unclear. CDR3 length equals 13 residues. With 4 bases removed from V and 1 base from J, the gap between germline ends came to 7 bases. The germline gives CDR1 ENHRY, CDR2 SYGVKD. CDR3 DNA: TGTGCCATCAGTGTAGGAGGGAACACTGAAGCTTTCTTT. The encoded protein is CAISVGGNTEAFF.